These T cell receptor beta chains were read from a single sample in a study of response to subunit inactivated influenza vaccine. MiXCR, run by TCRdb on the RT-PCR reads, gives a single entry per CDR3 protein. The table has 500,000 to 700,000 distinct CDR3 sequences, roughly 25% seen once; the top ten hold approximately 2.9%. The same specimen was also included in a second study, on T cells expressing NK-cell markers.

The specimen was CD4+ T cells sorted from PBMCs, collected roughly 12 days after vaccination. Receptor source: a man aged 45-65 years who received an inactivated influenza vaccine. Each CDR3 is given without its conserved first and last residue.

>TRBV5-1
ASSPFGGSTDTQY
>TRBV6-5
ASSYFGGARSDTQY
>TRBV7-2
ASSSQGGGYT
>TRBV21-1
ASSKVGARGCTDTQY
>TRBV12-3/TRBV12-4
ASSFSGGRGSNQPQH
>TRBV7-9
ASSLAGLVYNEQF
>TRBV5-1
ASSSTRGLAGRNEQF
>TRBV3-1
ASSQEGIMLNTEAF
>TRBV10-1
ASSGPVGLAGSSSYNEQF
>TRBV5-5
ASSLEQGITEAF
>TRBV20-1
SARRVAGRGYEQY
>TRBV28
ASSWRESYNEQF
>TRBV5-1
ASSSTSGRGSEQY
>TRBV9
ASSVFTASSTDTQY
>TRBV20-1
SASAGNHEQY
>TRBV10-3
AISESEQSDTQY
>TRBV7-9
AAGRNTEAF
>TRBV10-3
AISWTGYTGELF
>TRBV7-6
ASSLELAREQF
>TRBV27
ASRRQLADTQY
>TRBV7-3
ASSLRTGVPGLAGVYNEQF
>TRBV5-4
ASSTGAGGGAVETQY
>TRBV30
AWRSSGNEQF
>TRBV5-1
ASSQVGSSYNEQF
>TRBV4-3
ASSQDTNRGYNEQF
>TRBV28
ASSFRITDTQY
>TRBV20-1
SAITPGRGASDEQF
>TRBV7-7
ASSPSLGGGGGNTGELF
>TRBV4-2
ASSQDDGNYGYT
>TRBV12-3/TRBV12-4
ASSFEAASDQPQH
>TRBV5-4
ASSSGREVNEQF
>TRBV7-3
ASSKGPGAETQY
>TRBV4-3
ASSQVVTATDTPY
>TRBV20-1
SALQEYTEAF
>TRBV12-3/TRBV12-4
ASSFFRATEAF
>TRBV7-8
ASGGGTGETQY
>TRBV20-1
SARVTGQDEQY
>TRBV10-3
AIDSPNTEAF
>TRBV6-1
ASKRGDAVSEQF
>TRBV5-1
ASLDSFQETQY
>TRBV27
ASSPQTGAINYGYT
>TRBV28
ASSSTGVANYGYT
>TRBV11-2
ASSSLQGMPEAF
>TRBV29-1
SVERGGRGNYGYT
>TRBV25-1
ASSEPLAGQETQY
>TRBV7-2
ASSVTSDTDTQY
>TRBV7-8
ASSYRDSNTEAF
>TRBV27
ASSLFGQTEEQY
>TRBV6-5
ASSYPTKGYDSTEAF